This T cell receptor (beta chain) comes out of a study of beta chain features in type 1 diabetes. Points on this clone: The antigen remains undetermined.

The CDR3 contains 14 residues. The germline gives CDR1 LNHDA, CDR2 SQIVND (reference sequence). With 3 bases removed from V and 4 bases from J, the gap between germline ends came to 12 bases. Expressed TCRB transcripts were sequenced after all isolated RNA was converted to cDNA. The table came from immunoSEQ multiplex PCR; TCRdb's copy has only in-frame clones and leaves some out. This sample has a few hundred thousand clones, with approximately 14% found just once. Study-wide findings and caveats: Any PCR bias toward short templates would affect both groups alike. Within patients, naive, central memory and Treg TCRB repertoires seemed more similar than within healthy donors.

J is TRBJ1-1 and V is TRBV19; weak D call: TRBD1 (5 bases). The sample comprised central memory CD4+ T cells from blood. The sequence came from a man younger than 40 in good health. The CDR3 sequence: CASSISGFGTEAFF. For the CDR3, the DNA is TGTGCCAGTAGTATTTCAGGGTTTGGCACTGAAGCTTTCTTT.